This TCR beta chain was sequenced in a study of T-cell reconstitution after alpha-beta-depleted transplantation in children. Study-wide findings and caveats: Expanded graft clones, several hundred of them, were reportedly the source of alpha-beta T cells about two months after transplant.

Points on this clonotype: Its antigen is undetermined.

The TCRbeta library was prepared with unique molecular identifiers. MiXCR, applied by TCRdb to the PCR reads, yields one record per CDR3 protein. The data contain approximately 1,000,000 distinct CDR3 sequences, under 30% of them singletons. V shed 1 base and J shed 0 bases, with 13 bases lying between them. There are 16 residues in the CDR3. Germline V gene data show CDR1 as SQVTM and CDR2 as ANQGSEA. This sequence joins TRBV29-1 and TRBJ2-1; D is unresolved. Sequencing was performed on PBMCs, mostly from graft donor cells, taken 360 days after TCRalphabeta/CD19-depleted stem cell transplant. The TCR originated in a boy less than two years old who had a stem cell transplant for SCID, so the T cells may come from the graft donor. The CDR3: CSVEGGASSSYNEQFF. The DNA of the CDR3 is TGCAGCGTTGAAGGTGGAGCGTCGAGCTCCTACAATGAGCAGTTCTTC.